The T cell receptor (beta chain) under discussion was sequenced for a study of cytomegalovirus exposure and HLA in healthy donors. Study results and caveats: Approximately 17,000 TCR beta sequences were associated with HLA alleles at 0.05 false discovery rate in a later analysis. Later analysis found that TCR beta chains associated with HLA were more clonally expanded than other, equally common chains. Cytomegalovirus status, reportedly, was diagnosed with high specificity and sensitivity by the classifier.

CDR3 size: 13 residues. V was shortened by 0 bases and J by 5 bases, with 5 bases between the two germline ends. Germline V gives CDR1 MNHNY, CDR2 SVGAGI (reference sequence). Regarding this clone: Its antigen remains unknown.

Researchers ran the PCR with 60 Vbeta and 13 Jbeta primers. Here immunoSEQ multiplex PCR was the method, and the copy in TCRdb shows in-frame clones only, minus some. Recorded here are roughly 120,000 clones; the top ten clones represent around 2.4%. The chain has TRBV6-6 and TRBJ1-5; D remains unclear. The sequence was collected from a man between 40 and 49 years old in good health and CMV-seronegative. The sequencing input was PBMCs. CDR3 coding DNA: TGTGCCAGCAGTTACTCGCCAGATCAGCCCCAGCATTTT. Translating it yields CASSYSPDQPQHF.